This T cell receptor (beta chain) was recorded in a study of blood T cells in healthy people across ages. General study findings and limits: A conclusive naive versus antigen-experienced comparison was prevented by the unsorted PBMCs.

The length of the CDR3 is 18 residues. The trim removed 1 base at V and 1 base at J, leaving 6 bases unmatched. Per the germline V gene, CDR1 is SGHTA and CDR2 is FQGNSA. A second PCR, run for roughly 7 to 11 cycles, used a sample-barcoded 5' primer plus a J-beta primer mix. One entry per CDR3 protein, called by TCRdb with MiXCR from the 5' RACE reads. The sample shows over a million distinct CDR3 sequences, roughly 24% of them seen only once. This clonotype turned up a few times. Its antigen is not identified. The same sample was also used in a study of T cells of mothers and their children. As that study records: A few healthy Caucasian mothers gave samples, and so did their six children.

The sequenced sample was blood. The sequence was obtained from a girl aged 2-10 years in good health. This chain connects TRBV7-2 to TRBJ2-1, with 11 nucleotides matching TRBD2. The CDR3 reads CASSLESGLAGSYNEQFF. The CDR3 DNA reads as TGTGCCAGCAGCTTAGAGTCCGGACTAGCGGGTTCCTACAATGAGCAGTTCTTC.